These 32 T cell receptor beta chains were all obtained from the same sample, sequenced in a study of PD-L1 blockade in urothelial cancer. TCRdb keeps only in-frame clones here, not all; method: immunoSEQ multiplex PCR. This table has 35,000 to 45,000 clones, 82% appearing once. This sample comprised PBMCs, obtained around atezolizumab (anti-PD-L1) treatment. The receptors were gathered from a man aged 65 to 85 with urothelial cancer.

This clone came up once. In nucleotides, the CDR3 is TGTGCCAGCAGTGAAAGGGACTCCCCCAGACTAGCGGTGGTCAACGAGCAGTACTTC. Translated, it gives CASSERDSPRLAVVNEQYF. The chain uses TRBV6-1 and TRBJ2-7, with TRBD2 identical over 9 bases. The CDR3 has 19 residues. Trimming at V came to 2 bases and at J to 5 bases, leaving 19 bases not matched to a gene. Per germline, CDR1 MNHNS and CDR2 SASEGT.

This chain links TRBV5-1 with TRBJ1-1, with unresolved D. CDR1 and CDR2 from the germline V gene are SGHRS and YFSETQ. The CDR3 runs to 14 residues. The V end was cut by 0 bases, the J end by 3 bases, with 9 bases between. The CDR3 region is CASSLDGNHTEAFF. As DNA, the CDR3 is TGCGCCAGCAGCTTGGACGGGAACCACACTGAAGCTTTCTTT.

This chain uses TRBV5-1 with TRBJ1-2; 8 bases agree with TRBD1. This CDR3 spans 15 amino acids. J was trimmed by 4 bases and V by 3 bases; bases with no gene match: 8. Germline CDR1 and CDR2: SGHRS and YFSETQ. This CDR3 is CASSSAPTGVYGYTF. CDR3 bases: TGCGCCAGCAGCTCAGCCCCGACAGGGGTCTATGGCTACACCTTC.

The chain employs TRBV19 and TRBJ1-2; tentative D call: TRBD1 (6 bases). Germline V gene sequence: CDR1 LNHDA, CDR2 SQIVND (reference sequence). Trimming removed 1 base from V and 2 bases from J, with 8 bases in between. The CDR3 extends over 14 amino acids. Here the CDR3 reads CASSIGDRNYGYTF. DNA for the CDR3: TGTGCCAGTAGTATAGGAGACAGGAACTATGGCTACACCTTC.

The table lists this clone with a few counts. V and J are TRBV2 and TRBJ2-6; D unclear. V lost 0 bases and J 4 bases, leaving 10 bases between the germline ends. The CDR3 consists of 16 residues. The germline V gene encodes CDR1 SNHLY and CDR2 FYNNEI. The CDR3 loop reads CASSEARTPGANVLTF. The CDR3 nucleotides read TGTGCCAGCAGTGAAGCAAGAACACCGGGGGCCAACGTCCTGACTTTC.

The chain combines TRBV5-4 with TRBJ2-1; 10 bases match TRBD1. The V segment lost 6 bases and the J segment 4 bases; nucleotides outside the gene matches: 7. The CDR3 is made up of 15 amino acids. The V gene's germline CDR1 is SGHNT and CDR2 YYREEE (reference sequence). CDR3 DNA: TGTGCCAGCAACCGACAGGGGGCAAGGTACAATGAGCAGTTCTTC. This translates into CASNRQGARYNEQFF.

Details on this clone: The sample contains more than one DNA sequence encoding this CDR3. The DNA for the CDR3 is TGTGCCAGTAAAGACAGGGCGGGATCCTACGAGCAGTACTTC. Translating it yields CASKDRAGSYEQYF. The genes are TRBV19 and TRBJ2-7, with a tentative D call TRBD1 (7 bases). The CDR3 loop spans 14 amino acids. Germline loops: CDR1 LNHDA, CDR2 SQIVND (reference sequence). Trimming cost V 7 bases and J 1 base, with 14 bases left between them.

DNA for the CDR3: TGCAGCGTTGGGACTAGCGGGATGGGTGAGCAGTACTTC. Protein: CSVGTSGMGEQYF. The J gene is TRBJ2-7, the V gene TRBV29-1, with 12 bases fitting TRBD2. The CDR3 has 13 amino acids. V shed 4 bases, J shed 7 bases, and the junction held 5 bases outside the gene matches. CDR1 and CDR2 (germline): SQVTM, ANQGSEA.

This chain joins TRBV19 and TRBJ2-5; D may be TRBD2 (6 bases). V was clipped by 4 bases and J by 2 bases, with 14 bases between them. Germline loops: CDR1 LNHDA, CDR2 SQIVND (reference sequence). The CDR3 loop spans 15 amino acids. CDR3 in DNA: TGTGCCAGTAGTAGGTTTCTGGGGGGACAAGAGACCCAGTACTTC. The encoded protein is CASSRFLGGQETQYF.

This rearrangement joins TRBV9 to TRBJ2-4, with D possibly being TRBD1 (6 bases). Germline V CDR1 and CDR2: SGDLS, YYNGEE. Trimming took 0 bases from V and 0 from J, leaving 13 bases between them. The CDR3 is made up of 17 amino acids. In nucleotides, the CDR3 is TGTGCCAGCAGCGTAGGAGGGGGAGAGGCAGCCAAAAACATTCAGTACTTC. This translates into CASSVGGGEAAKNIQYF.

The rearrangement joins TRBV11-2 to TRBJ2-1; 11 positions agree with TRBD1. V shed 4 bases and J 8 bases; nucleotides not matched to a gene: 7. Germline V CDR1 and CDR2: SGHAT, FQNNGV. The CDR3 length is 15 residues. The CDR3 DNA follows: TGTGCCAGCAGCTGGGGGACAGGGGGTCTGGATGAGCAGTTCTTC. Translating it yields CASSWGTGGLDEQFF.

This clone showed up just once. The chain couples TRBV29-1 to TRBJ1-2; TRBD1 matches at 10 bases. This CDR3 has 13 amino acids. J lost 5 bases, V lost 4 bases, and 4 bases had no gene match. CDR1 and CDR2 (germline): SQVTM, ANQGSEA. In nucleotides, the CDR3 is TGCAGCGTTGGACAGGGGGCAGTTTATGGCTACACCTTC. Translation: CSVGQGAVYGYTF.

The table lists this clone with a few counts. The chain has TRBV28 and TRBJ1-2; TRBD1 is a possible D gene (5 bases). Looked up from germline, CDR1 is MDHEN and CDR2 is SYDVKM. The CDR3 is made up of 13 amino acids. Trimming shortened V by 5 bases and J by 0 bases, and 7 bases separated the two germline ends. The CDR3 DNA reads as TGTGCCAGCAGTAGGGACTCTAACTATGGCTACACCTTC. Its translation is CASSRDSNYGYTF.

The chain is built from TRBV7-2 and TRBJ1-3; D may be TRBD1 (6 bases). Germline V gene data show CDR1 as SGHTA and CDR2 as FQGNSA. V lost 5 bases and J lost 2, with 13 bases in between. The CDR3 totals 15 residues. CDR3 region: CASSKDRNPGNTIYF. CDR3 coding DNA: TGTGCCAGCAGCAAAGACAGGAATCCTGGAAACACCATATATTTT.

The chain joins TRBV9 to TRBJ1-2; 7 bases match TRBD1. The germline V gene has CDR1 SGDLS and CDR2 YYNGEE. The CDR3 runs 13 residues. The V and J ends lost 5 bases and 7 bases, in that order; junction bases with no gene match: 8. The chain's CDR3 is CASSAGTAGGYTF. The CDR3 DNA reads TGTGCCAGCAGTGCCGGGACAGCGGGTGGCTACACCTTC. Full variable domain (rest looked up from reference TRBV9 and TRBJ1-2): DSGVTQTPKHLITATGQRVTLRCSPRSGDLSVYWYQQSLDQGLQFLIQYYNGEERAKGNILERFSAQQFPDLHSELNLSSLELGDSALYFCASSAGTAGGYTFGSGTRLTVV.

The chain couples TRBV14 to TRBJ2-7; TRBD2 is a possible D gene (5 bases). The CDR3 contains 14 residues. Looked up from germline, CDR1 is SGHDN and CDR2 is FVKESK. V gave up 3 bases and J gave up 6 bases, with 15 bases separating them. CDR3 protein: CASSHNRRRREQYF. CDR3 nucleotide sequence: TGTGCCAGCAGCCACAATCGGAGGAGGCGCGAGCAGTACTTC. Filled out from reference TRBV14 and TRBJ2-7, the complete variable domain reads EAGVTQFPSHSVIEKGQTVTLRCDPISGHDNLYWYRRVMGKEIKFLLHFVKESKQDESGMPNNRFLAERTGGTYSTLKVQPAELEDSGVYFCASSHNRRRREQYFGPGTRLTVT.

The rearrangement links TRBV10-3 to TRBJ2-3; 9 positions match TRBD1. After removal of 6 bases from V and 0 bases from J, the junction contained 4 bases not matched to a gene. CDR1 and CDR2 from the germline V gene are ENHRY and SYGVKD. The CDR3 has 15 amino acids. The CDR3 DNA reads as TGTGCCATCAGGCAACAGGGGGCAAGCACAGATACGCAGTATTTT. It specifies CAIRQQGASTDTQYF.

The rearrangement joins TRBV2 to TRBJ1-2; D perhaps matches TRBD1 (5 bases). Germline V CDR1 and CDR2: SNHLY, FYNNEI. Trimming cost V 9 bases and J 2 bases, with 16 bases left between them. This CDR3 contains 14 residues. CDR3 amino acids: CASSPEEGNYGYTF. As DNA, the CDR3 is TGTGCCAGTTCCCCTGAGGAGGGGAACTATGGCTACACCTTC.

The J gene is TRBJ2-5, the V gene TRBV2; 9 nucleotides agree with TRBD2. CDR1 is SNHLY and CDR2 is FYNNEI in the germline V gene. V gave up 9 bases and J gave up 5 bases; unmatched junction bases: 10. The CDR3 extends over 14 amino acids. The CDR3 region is CASSGASGMETQYF. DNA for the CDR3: TGTGCCAGTTCAGGGGCTAGCGGGATGGAGACCCAGTACTTC.

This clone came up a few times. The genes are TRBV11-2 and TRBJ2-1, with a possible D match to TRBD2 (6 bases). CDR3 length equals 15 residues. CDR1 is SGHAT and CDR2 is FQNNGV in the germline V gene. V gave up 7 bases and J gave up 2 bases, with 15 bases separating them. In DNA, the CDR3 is TGTGCCAGCACCTCCGAGCGGGTGGCCTACAATGAGCAGTTCTTC. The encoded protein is CASTSERVAYNEQFF. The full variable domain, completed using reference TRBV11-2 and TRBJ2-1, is EAGVAQSPRYKIIEKRQSVAFWCNPISGHATLYWYQQILGQGPKLLIQFQNNGVVDDSQLPKDRFSAERLKGVDSTLKIQPAKLEDSAVYLCASTSERVAYNEQFFGPGTRLTVL.

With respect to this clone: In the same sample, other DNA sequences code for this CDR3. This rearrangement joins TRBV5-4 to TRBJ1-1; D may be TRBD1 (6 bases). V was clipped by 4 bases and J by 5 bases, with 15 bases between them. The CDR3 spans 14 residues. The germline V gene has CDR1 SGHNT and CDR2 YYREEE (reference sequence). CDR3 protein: CASSPGGGETEAFF. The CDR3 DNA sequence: TGTGCCAGCAGCCCGGGAGGGGGAGAGACTGAAGCTTTCTTT.

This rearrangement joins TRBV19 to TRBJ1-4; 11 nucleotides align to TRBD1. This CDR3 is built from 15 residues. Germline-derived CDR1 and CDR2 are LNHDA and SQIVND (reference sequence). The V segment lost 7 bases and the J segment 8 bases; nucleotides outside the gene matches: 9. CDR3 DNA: TGTGCCAGTACCACCACCGGGACAGGGGGGGAAAAACTGTTTTTT. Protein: CASTTTGTGGEKLFF.

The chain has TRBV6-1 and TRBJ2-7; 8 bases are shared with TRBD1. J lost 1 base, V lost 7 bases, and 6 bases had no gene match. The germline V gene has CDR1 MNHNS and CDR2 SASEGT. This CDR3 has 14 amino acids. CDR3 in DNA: TGTGCCAGCATTCCCAGGACAGGGTCCTACGAGCAGTACTTC. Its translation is CASIPRTGSYEQYF.

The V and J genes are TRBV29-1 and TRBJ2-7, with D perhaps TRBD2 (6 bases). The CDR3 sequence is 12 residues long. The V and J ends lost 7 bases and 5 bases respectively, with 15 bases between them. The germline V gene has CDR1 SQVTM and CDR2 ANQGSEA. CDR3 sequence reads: CSAGRTADEQYF. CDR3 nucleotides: TGCAGCGCTGGGAGGACCGCCGACGAGCAGTACTTC.

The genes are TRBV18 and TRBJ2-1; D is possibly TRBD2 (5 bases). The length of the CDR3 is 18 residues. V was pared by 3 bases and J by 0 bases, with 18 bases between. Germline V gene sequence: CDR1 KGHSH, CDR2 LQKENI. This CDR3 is CASSPSSGEWSSYNEQFF. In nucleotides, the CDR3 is TGTGCCAGCTCACCTTCATCCGGGGAGTGGAGCTCCTACAATGAGCAGTTCTTC.

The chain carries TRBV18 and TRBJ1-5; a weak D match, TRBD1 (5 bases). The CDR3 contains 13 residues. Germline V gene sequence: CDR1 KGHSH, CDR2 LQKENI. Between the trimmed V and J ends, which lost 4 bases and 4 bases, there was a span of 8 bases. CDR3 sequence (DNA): TGTGCCAGCTCACAGGGGTTAAATCAGCCCCAGCATTTT. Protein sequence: CASSQGLNQPQHF.

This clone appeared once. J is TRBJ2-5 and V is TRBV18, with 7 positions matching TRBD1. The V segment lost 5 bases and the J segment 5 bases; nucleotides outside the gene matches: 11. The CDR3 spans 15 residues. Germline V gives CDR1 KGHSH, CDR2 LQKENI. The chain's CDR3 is CASSTRGQYRETQYF. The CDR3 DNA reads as TGTGCCAGCTCAACTAGGGGACAGTATCGGGAGACCCAGTACTTC.

The CDR3 region has the DNA TGTGCCAGCAGTTTTCGGCGGAGCTCCACAGATACGCAGTATTTT. Its protein is CASSFRRSSTDTQYF. The chain employs TRBV27 and TRBJ2-3; D uncertain. Trimming took 3 bases from V and 2 from J, leaving 12 bases between them. The CDR3 loop spans 15 amino acids. Germline V lookup: CDR1 MNHEY, CDR2 SMNVEV (reference sequence).

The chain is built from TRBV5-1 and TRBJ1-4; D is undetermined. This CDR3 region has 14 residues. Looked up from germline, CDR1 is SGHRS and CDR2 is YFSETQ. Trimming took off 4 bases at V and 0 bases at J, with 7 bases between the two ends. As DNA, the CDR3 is TGCGCCAGCAGCGGCGGATCAACTAATGAAAAACTGTTTTTT. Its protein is CASSGGSTNEKLFF.

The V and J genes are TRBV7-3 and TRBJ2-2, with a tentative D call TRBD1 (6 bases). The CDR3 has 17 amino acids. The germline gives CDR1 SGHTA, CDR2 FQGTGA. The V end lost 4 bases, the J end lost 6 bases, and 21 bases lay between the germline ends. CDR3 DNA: TGTGCCAGCAGCTCCGCCCCTCAGGGGCCGCGGGCCGGGGAGCTGTTTTTT. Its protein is CASSSAPQGPRAGELFF.

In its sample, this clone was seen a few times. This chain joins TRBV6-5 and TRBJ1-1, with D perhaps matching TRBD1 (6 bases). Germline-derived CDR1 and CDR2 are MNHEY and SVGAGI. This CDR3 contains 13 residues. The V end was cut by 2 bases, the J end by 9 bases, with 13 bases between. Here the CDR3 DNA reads TGTGCCAGCAGTTACCCGGACAGTCTCAAAGCTTTCTTT. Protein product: CASSYPDSLKAFF.

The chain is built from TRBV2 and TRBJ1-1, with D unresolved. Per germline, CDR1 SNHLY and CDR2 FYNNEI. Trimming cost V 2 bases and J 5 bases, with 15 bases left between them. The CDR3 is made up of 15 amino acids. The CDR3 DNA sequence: TGTGCCAGCAGTGAAAGGGCGGGTCAAAAGACTGAAGCTTTCTTT. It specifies CASSERAGQKTEAFF.